This T cell receptor beta chain is drawn from a study of CXCR3-negative and CXCR3-positive naive CD8 T cells. Background on the study: Each library held about 1.5 +/- 0.3 million TRB reads, 120 million to 150 million in total. Study-level points and caveats: TRB CDR3 hydrophobicity was greater in CXCR3-positive naive cells than in CXCR3-negative naive cells. In both naive subsets diversity was comparably high, whereas memory CD8+ cells showed much lower diversity.

Of note for this clonotype: Its antigen is currently unknown.

Investigators sorted each CD8+ T cell subset in triplicate, taking over 250,000 cells each time. UMI-labeled TRB cDNA libraries were prepared by 5' RACE. Reprocessing the 5' RACE reads, TCRdb reports a single entry for every CDR3 protein and omits DNA. The data include around 80,000 distinct CDR3 sequences; the top ten clones carry about 0.62%. The V gene's germline CDR1 is LGHNA and CDR2 YNFKEQ. This CDR3 has 15 amino acids. The source is a human donor in good health. Some clones in this sample may be carry-over from other donors' samples. The sequenced sample consisted of naive CXCR3+ CD8+ T cells from blood. Subset here: CD45RO-CCR7+CD27+CD95- naive CD8+ T cells expressing CXCR3 (TNR3+). The V and J genes are TRBV4-2 and TRBJ2-1; checking the TCRdb D call of TRBD1 is not possible without DNA. CDR3 in amino acids: CASSQGTGDYNEQFF.